A selection of T cell receptor beta chains follows, all from one sample in a study of blood T cell repertoires in COVID-19. Method: immunoSEQ multiplex PCR; TCRdb's copy keeps in-frame clones and lacks some. The sample consists of 300,000 or so clones, more than 75% of them appearing once. Sequencing was performed on PBMCs or T cells enriched from blood (not recorded which). Source of these receptors: a man aged 55 to 70 who had recovered from COVID-19. CDR3s include the opening cysteine and the closing phenylalanine or tryptophan. The D gene is left open where the match is weak. Some rows mark clone size as missing; the rest say once, few, many or name a class of expanded clone.

clone_size	d_call	v_call	j_call	cdr3_aa	cdr3_nt
.	.	TRBV18	TRBJ1-5	CASSRDWDQPQHF	TGTGCCAGCTCGAGGGATTGGGATCAGCCCCAGCATTTT
.	.	TRBV5-6	TRBJ2-2	CASSFIAGNSGELFF	TGTGCCAGCAGCTTCATTGCAGGCAACAGCGGGGAGCTGTTTTTT
.	.	TRBV19	TRBJ1-5	CASSPTPRVQSSNQPQHF	TGTGCCAGTAGTCCGACCCCCAGGGTCCAGTCGAGCAATCAGCCCCAGCATTTT
.	.	TRBV4-3	TRBJ1-4	CASSPRGGTNEKLFF	TGCGCCAGCAGCCCCCGGGGGGGCACTAATGAAAAACTGTTTTTT
.	TRBD2	TRBV2	TRBJ2-5	CASSVWRGGTTQYF	TGTGCCAGCAGTGTGTGGCGGGGGGGTACCACCCAGTACTTC
.	TRBD1	TRBV3-1/TRBV3-2	TRBJ1-4	CASSHEDRAITNEKLFF	TGTGCCAGCAGCCATGAAGACAGGGCAATAACTAATGAAAAACTGTTTTTT
.	.	TRBV4-1	TRBJ2-5	CASSPGGREIQETQYF	TGCGCCAGCAGCCCTGGGGGGCGGGAGATCCAAGAGACCCAGTACTTC
once	TRBD2	TRBV15	TRBJ2-5	CATSPWTSGRQETQYF	TGTGCCACCAGCCCCTGGACTAGCGGACGACAAGAGACCCAGTACTTC
.	TRBD2	TRBV3-1/TRBV3-2	TRBJ2-2	CASSQQAGGRPGELFF	TGTGCCAGCAGCCAACAAGCGGGGGGGAGACCCGGGGAGCTGTTTTTT
.	.	TRBV27	TRBJ2-1	CASSLSIGAGYNEQFF	TGTGCCAGCAGTTTATCGATAGGAGCGGGCTACAATGAGCAGTTCTTC
.	.	TRBV7-9	TRBJ1-1	CAGQENTEAFF	TGTGCCGGCCAGGAGAACACTGAAGCTTTCTTT
.	.	TRBV24-1	TRBJ1-2	CATSPDRGVGGYTF	TGTGCCACCAGTCCCGACCGGGGTGTTGGCGGCTACACCTTC
.	TRBD1	TRBV5-1	TRBJ2-1	CASSLANERVGTGAYNEQFF	TGCGCCAGCAGCTTGGCCAACGAGCGTGTTGGGACAGGGGCGTACAATGAGCAGTTCTTC
.	TRBD2	TRBV5-1	TRBJ2-1	CASSLGLADDNEQFF	TGCGCCAGCAGCTTGGGACTAGCGGATGACAATGAGCAGTTCTTC
.	TRBD1	TRBV2	TRBJ1-4	CASSLQGAEEKLFF	TGTGCCAGCAGTTTACAGGGGGCAGAGGAAAAACTGTTTTTT
.	TRBD1	TRBV11-3	TRBJ2-2	CASSYRGISTGELFF	TGTGCCAGCAGCTACAGGGGGATAAGCACCGGGGAGCTGTTTTTT
.	TRBD2	TRBV15	TRBJ2-3	CATRGWGGRTDTQYF	TGTGCCACCAGGGGGTGGGGGGGACGCACAGATACGCAGTATTTT
once	.	TRBV2	TRBJ2-1	CASSVVSYNEQFF	TGTGCCAGCAGTGTTGTCAGCTACAATGAGCAGTTCTTC
few	.	TRBV14	TRBJ2-7	CASSPIRSGSTEQYF	TGTGCCAGCAGCCCTATACGGTCGGGGAGTACCGAGCAGTACTTC
once	TRBD1	TRBV7-9	TRBJ1-1	CASSLRTGGPYREAFF	TGTGCCAGCAGCTTAAGGACAGGGGGACCCTACCGTGAAGCTTTCTTT
.	TRBD1	TRBV7-3	TRBJ1-2	CASSLSRTGNYGYTF	TGTGCCAGCAGCCTATCCCGGACAGGGAACTATGGCTACACCTTC
.	.	TRBV12-3/TRBV12-4	TRBJ2-5	CASTLGGAETQYF	TGTGCCAGCACCCTAGGGGGGGCCGAGACCCAGTACTTC
.	TRBD1	TRBV24-1	TRBJ2-1	CATSDTDRGSYNEQFF	TGTGCCACCAGTGATACCGACAGGGGCTCCTACAATGAGCAGTTCTTC
.	TRBD2	TRBV3-1/TRBV3-2	TRBJ2-5	CASSRRRREQETQYF	TGTGCCAGCAGCCGTCGCAGGCGGGAGCAAGAGACCCAGTACTTC
.	.	TRBV6-5	TRBJ1-2	CASSPGVTNYGYTF	TGTGCCAGCAGTCCCGGGGTGACTAACTATGGCTACACCTTC
.	TRBD1	TRBV30	TRBJ1-6	CAWDRDSRHYNSPLHF	TGTGCCTGGGATCGGGACAGTCGACACTATAATTCACCCCTCCACTTT
.	TRBD1	TRBV7-9	TRBJ1-2	CASSRDSYYGYTF	TGTGCCAGCAGTCGGGACAGTTACTATGGCTACACCTTC
few	.	TRBV20-1	TRBJ2-7	CSASQGYEQYF	TGCAGTGCTAGCCAGGGCTACGAGCAGTACTTC
.	.	TRBV19	TRBJ2-4	CASSNPGHTKNIQYF	TGTGCCAGTAGTAACCCAGGGCATACCAAAAACATTCAGTACTTC
.	.	TRBV5-1	TRBJ1-5	CASSLTAGRGPQHF	TGCGCCAGCAGCTTGACCGCCGGGAGGGGGCCCCAGCATTTT
.	TRBD1	TRBV6-5	TRBJ2-1	CASGTGFRDEQFF	TGTGCCAGCGGGACAGGGTTTAGGGATGAGCAGTTCTTC
.	.	TRBV2	TRBJ2-1	CASSPLFEQFF	TGTGCCAGCAGCCCCCTCTTTGAGCAGTTCTTC
.	TRBD2	TRBV11-2	TRBJ2-3	CASTILRLAGGIPDTQYF	TGTGCCAGCACCATCCTGCGGCTAGCGGGGGGAATCCCAGATACGCAGTATTTT
.	.	TRBV11-2	TRBJ2-1	CASSSLGQQFF	TGTGCCAGCAGCAGCTTGGGGCAGCAGTTCTTC
.	.	TRBV19	TRBJ1-2	CASSTRQTTNYGYTF	TGTGCCAGTAGTACCCGACAGACAACTAACTATGGCTACACCTTC
.	.	TRBV6-5	TRBJ1-2	CASRENYGYTF	TGTGCCAGCAGAGAGAACTATGGCTACACCTTC
.	.	TRBV6-5	TRBJ1-1	CASSYSRYTEAFF	TGTGCCAGCAGTTACTCCAGGTACACTGAAGCTTTCTTT
.	TRBD2	TRBV5-1	TRBJ2-3	CATSPAGTSGTDTQYF	TGCGCCACCTCCCCGGCCGGGACTAGCGGGACAGATACGCAGTATTTT
.	TRBD1	TRBV5-8	TRBJ1-4	CASRNSGGREKLFF	TGTGCCAGCAGGAATTCAGGGGGTAGGGAAAAACTGTTTTTT
.	.	TRBV7-9	TRBJ2-7	CASSAGWSSYEQYF	TGTGCCAGCAGCGCCGGCTGGAGCTCCTACGAGCAGTACTTC